This T cell receptor beta chain originates from a study of control samples from healthy donors and cancer patients. Per germline, CDR1 SGDLS and CDR2 YYNGEE. V lost 3 bases and J 2 bases, leaving 14 bases between the germline ends. This CDR3 is built from 15 residues. Sequenced by immunoSEQ multiplex PCR; TCRdb stores in-frame clones only, minus some. Of some 250,000 clones detected, more than 65% appear once; the ten largest clones hold about an eighth. This clonotype was sampled from a woman aged 55-75 years with lung cancer. The specimen sequenced was PBMCs. The V call is TRBV9, the J call TRBJ2-5; D is ambiguous. CDR3 nucleotides: TGTGCCAGCAGCGGTCCGGCGTTAGCACAAGAGACCCAGTACTTC. Translating gives CASSGPALAQETQYF.